This TCR beta chain appears in the sequencing data of a study of post-analysis software for immune sequencing data (dated by TCRdb to the mid-2010s). About the study as a whole: Recorded disease courses included relapsing-remitting, secondary progressive and progressive-relapsing multiple sclerosis, with some patients lacking subtype annotation. A subset of samples was prepared in parallel using single-end sample barcoding, then pooled and co-amplified after Illumina adapter ligation. The patient repertoires were set against about 10 previously published healthy control repertoires from donors whose ages ranged from about 6 to 27 years.

To demonstrate the VDJtools post-analysis software, TCR beta repertoires were profiled from the peripheral blood of roughly 14 young patients with multiple sclerosis. The multiple sclerosis patients were children and adolescents between roughly 6 and 16 years of age. Compared with germline, V lacks 11 bases and J lacks 12 bases; bases without a gene match: 15. The CDR3, cysteine through phenylalanine, is 13 amino acids long. Only CDR3 DNA is held: 39 bases, read in frame from base 1. CDR1 and CDR2, looked up from the germline V gene, are ENHRY and SYGVKD. The library was made by PCR. The instrument given in TCRdb is Illumina HiSeq 2500. To reduce PCR and sequencing biases, unique molecular identifiers were built into the TCR beta cDNA libraries. Every 1 to 10 million input T cells yielded 500,000 or so cDNA molecules, meaning each molecule approximated one T cell. Patient libraries were prepared and sequenced with the same protocol used for the earlier healthy control dataset. Within a given batch, samples were prepared together, multiplexed and sequenced on the same HiSeq lane. Under the source paper's analysis protocol: MIGEC handled the raw barcoded reads, throwing out single-read molecular identifier groups before consensus assembly and CDR3 extraction. VDJtools was used for post-analysis of the clonotype tables, with diversity normalized by down-sampling every dataset to the smallest sample size. Repertoire overlap clustering matched CDR3 amino acid but not nucleotide sequences to correct batch-related cross-sample contamination. TCRdb cleaned the public reads at Q25 with fastp, built clones with MiXCR and kept in-frame beta chains. Every CDR3 protein is listed once, alongside the most common genes and DNA of its rows. The V and J calls come from TCRdb's annotation, not from the publication. The sample data list roughly 700,000 distinct CDR3 sequences, and approximately 30% of these were observed just once. Of the sample, approximately 0.55% falls within the top ten clones.

Summary of the overall study and its limitations: Normalized Chao1 diversity was significantly lower in multiple sclerosis patients than controls, suggesting substantial peripheral T-cell clonal expansion. Significantly higher frequencies in patients than in controls were found for roughly 5 TRBV segments, including TRBV5-6, TRBV5-1 and TRBV20-1. The multiple sclerosis patient group was slightly younger than the control group. Strong co-clustering of samples prepared in the same batch was shown by direct clustering with F measure, prompting a batch-effect correction.

Comments on this clonotype: Its antigen specificity is not known. No quality values exist for individual bases; no much larger clone is one base distant.

The sequence derives from a girl between 10 and 17 years old with multiple sclerosis. Sequencing was performed on blood. The rearrangement combines TRBV10-3 with TRBJ1-4, and TRBD1 matches 7 of the central bases. The nucleotides read TGTGCCGCGCGACAGGGTGTGAAAGAGGAACTGTTTTTT. Its protein reads: CAARQGVKEELFF.